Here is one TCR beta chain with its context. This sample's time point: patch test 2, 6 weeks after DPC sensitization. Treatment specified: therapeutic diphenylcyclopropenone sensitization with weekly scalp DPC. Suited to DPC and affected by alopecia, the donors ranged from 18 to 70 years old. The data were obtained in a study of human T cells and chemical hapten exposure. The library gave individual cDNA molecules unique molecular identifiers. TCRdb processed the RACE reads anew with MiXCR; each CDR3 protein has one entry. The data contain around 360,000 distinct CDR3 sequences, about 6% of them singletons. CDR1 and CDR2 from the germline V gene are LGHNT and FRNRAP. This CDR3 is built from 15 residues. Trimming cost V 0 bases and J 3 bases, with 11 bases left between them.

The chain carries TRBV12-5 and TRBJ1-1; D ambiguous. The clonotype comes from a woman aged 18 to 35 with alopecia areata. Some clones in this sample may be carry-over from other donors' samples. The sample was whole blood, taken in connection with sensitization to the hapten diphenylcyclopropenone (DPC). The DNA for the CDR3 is TGTGCTAGTGGTTTGGTACTTGGGAGATACACTGAAGCTTTCTTT. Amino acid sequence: CASGLVLGRYTEAFF. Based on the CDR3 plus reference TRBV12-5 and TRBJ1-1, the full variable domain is DARVTQTPRHKVTEMGQEVTMRCQPILGHNTVFWYRQTMMQGLELLAYFRNRAPLDDSGMPKDRFSAEMPDATLATLKIQPSEPRDSAVYFCASGLVLGRYTEAFFGQGTRLTVV.